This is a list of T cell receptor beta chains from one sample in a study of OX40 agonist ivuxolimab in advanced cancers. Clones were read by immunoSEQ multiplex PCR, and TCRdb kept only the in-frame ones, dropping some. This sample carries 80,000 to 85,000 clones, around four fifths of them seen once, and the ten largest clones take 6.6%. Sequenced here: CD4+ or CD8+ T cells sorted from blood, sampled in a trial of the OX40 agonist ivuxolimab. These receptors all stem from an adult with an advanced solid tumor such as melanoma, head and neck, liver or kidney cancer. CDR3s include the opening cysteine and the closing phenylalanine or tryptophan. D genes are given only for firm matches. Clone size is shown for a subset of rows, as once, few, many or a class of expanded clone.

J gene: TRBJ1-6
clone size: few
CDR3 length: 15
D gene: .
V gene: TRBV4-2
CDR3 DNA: TGTGCCAGCAGCCATCCCGAGAGGGGTACTTCACCCCTCCACTTT
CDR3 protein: CASSHPERGTSPLHF

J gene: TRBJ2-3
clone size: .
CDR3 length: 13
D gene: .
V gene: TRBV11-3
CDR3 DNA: TGTGCCAGCAGCTTAGATCAGGTAGATACGCAGTATTTT
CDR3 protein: CASSLDQVDTQYF

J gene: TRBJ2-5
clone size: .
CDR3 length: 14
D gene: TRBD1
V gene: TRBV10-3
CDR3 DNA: TGTGCCACCGGACAGGGGGGATCCCAAGAGACCCAGTACTTC
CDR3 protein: CATGQGGSQETQYF

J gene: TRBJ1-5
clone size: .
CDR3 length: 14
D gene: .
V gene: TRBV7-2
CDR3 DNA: TGTGCCAGCACCCGGGTGGGGTTGGGTCAGCCCCAGCATTTT
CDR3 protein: CASTRVGLGQPQHF

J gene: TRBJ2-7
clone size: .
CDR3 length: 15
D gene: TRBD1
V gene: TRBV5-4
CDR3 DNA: TGTGCCAGCAGCTTGGAGACAGGGGGCCTCGGCGAGCAGTACTTC
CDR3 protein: CASSLETGGLGEQYF

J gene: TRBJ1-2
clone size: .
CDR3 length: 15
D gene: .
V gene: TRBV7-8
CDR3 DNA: TGTGCCAGCAGCTCCGGCCCAAGCAAGGGCTATGGCTACACCTTC
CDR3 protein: CASSSGPSKGYGYTF

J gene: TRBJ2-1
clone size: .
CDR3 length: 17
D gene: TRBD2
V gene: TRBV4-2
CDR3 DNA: TGTGCCAGCAGCCACGACTTAGCGGCGGGAGGTCGGAATGAGCAGTTCTTC
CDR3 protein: CASSHDLAAGGRNEQFF

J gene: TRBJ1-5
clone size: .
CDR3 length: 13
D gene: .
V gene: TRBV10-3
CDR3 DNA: TGTGCCATCAGTAATATGGTGGATCAGCCCCAGCATTTT
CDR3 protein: CAISNMVDQPQHF

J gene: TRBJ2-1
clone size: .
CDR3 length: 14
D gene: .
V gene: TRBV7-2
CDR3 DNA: TGTGCCAGCAGCCTTGGACTGTGGGCAGGAGAGCAGTTCTTC
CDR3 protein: CASSLGLWAGEQFF

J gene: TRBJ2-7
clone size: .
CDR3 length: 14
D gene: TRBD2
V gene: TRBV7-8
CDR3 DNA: TGTGCCAGCAGCTTTCGGGAGGGCTCCTACGAGCAGTACTTC
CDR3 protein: CASSFREGSYEQYF

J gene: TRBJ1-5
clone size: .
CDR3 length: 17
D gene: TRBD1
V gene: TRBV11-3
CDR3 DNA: TGTGCCAGCAGCGCCCGGGTGGGACAGGGGTACAATCAGCCCCAGCATTTT
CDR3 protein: CASSARVGQGYNQPQHF

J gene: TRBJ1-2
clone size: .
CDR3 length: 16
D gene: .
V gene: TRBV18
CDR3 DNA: TGTGCCAGCTCACCACCGGGGGGCCAGATTAACTATGGCTACACCTTC
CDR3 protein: CASSPPGGQINYGYTF

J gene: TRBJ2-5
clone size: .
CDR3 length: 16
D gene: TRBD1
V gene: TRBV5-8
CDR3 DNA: TGTGCCAGCAGCCTGGACAGGGTCGCGGATGAAGAGACCCAGTACTTC
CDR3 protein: CASSLDRVADEETQYF

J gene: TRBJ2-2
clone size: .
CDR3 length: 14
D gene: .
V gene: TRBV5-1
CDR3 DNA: TGCGCCAGCAGCTTCGGGGGTGGCACCGGGGAGCTGTTTTTT
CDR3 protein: CASSFGGGTGELFF

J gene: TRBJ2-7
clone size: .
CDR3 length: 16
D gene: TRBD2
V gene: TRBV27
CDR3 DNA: TGTGCCAGCAGTTCCCTCCTAGCGGGAATGGTTTACGAGCAGTACTTC
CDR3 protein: CASSSLLAGMVYEQYF

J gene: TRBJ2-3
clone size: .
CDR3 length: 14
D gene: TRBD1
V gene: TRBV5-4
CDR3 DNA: TGTGCCAGCAGCCCGGGACAGAGCACAGATACGCAGTATTTT
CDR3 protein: CASSPGQSTDTQYF

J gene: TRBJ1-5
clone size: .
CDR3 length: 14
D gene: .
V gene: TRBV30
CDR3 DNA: TGTGCCTGGAGTGTACAGGTGAGCAATCAGCCCCAGCATTTT
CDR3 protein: CAWSVQVSNQPQHF

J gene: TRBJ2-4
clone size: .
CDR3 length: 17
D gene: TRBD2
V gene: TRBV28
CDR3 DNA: TGTGCCAGCAGTCGAACTAGCGGGAGGCTAGCCAAAAACATTCAGTACTTC
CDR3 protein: CASSRTSGRLAKNIQYF

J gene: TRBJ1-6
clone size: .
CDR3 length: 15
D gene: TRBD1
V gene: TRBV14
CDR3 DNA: TGTGCCAGCAGCCTTCAAGCAGGGGGGGGATCACCCCTCCACTTT
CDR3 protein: CASSLQAGGGSPLHF

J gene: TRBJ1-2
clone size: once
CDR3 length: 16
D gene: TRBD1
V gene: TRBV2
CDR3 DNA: TGTGCCAGCAGCCGGGGGGGACAGGGGGCAGGCTATGGCTACACCTTC
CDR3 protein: CASSRGGQGAGYGYTF

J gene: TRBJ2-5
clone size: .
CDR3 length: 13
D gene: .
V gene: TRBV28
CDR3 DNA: TGTGCCAGCAGGTTACAAGCGAGAGAGACCCAGTACTTC
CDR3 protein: CASRLQARETQYF

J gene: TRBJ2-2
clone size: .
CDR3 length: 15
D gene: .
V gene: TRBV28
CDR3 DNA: TGTGCCAGCAGAATAGCGGATACTTACACCGGGGAGCTGTTTTTT
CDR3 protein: CASRIADTYTGELFF

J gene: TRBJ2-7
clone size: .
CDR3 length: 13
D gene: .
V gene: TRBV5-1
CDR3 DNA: TGCGCCAGCAGCTTGGAAGTCGAATACGAGCAGTACTTC
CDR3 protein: CASSLEVEYEQYF

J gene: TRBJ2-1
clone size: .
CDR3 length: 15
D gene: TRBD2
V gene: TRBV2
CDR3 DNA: TGTGCCACGCGGGTGACTAGCGGGCCGCGGATGGAGCAGTTCTTC
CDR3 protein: CATRVTSGPRMEQFF

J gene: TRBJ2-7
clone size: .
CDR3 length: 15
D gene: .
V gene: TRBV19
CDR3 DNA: TGTGCCAGTAGTATCGCCCCGGGACCTACCTACGAGCAGTACTTC
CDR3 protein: CASSIAPGPTYEQYF

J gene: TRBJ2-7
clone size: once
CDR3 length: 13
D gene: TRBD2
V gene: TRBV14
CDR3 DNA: TGTGCCAGCAGCCAAACTAGCGGGTACGAGCAGTACTTC
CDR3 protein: CASSQTSGYEQYF

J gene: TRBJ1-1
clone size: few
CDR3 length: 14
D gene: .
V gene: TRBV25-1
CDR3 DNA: TGTGCCAGCAGTGAAGGGGTGGGACCCGCTGAAGCTTTCTTT
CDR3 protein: CASSEGVGPAEAFF

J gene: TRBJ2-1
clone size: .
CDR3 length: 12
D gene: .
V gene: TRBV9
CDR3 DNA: TGTGCCAGCAGCGTAGGGCTGAATGAGCAGTTCTTC
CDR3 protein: CASSVGLNEQFF